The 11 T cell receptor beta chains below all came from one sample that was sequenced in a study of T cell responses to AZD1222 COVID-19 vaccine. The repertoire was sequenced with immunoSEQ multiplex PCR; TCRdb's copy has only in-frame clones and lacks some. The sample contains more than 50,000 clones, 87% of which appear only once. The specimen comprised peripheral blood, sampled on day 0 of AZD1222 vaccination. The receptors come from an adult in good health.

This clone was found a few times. The CDR3: CASSDREDGYTF. Written as DNA, the CDR3 is TGTGCCAGCAGTGACAGGGAAGATGGCTACACCTTC. This sequence joins TRBV5-6 and TRBJ1-2; 7 nucleotides align to TRBD1. Germline CDR1 SGHDT, CDR2 YYEEEE. This CDR3 is 12 amino acids long. J was trimmed by 6 bases and V by 5 bases; bases with no gene match: 4.

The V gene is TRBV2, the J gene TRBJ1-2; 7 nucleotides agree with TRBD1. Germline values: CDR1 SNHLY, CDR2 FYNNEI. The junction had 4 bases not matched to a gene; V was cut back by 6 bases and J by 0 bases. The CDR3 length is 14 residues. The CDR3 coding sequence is TGTGCCAGCAGACCGGGACAGACTAACTATGGCTACACCTTC. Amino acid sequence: CASRPGQTNYGYTF.

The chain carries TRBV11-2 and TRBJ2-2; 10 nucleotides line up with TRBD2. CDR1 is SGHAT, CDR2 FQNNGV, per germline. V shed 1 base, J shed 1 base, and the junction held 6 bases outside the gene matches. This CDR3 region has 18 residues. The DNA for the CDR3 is TGTGCCAGCAGCTTAGTCCGGTTAGCGGGGGGGAACACCGGGGAGCTGTTTTTT. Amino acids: CASSLVRLAGGNTGELFF.

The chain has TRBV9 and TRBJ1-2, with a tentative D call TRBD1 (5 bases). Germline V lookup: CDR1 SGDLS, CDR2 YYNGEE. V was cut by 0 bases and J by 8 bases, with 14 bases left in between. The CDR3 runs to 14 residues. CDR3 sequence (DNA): TGTGCCAGCAGCGTAGAAGGGACGGGGCTGGGCTACACCTTC. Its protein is CASSVEGTGLGYTF.

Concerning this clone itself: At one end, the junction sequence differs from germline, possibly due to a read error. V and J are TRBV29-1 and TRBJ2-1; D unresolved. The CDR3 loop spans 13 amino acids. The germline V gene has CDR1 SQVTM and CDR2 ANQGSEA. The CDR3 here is CSVEASSYNGQFF. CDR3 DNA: TGCAGCGTTGAAGCGAGCTCCTACAATGGGCAGTTCTTC.

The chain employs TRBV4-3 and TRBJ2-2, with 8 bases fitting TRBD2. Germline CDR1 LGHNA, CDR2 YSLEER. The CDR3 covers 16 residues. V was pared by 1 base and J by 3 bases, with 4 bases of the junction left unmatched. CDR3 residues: CASSQVLSGDTGELFF. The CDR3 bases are TGCGCCAGCAGCCAAGTGCTTAGCGGGGACACCGGGGAGCTGTTTTTT.

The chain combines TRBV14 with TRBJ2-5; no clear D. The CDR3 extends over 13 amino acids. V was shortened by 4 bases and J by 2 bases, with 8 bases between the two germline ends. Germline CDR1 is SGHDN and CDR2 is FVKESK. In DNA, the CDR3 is TGTGCCAGCAGCCGCCCGCAGCAAGAGACCCAGTACTTC. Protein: CASSRPQQETQYF.

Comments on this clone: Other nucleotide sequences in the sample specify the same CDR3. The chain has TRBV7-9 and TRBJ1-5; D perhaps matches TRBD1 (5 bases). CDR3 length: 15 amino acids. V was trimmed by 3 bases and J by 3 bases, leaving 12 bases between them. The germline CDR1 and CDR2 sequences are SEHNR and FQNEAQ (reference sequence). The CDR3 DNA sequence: TGTGCCAGCAGCTTGGGTCCAGGGTTCAATCAGCCCCAGCATTTT. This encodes CASSLGPGFNQPQHF.

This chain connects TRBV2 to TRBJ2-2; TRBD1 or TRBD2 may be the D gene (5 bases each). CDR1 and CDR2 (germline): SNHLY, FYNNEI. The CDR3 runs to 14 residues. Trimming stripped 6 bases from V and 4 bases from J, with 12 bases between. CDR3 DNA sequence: TGTGCCAGCAGACCCGGGACGAGCACCGGGGAGCTGTTTTTT. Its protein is CASRPGTSTGELFF.

In DNA form, the CDR3 reads TGCAGCGTTGATCCCCGCCGACAGGGCCATTTCTCCGAGCAGTACTTC. Protein product: CSVDPRRQGHFSEQYF. V gene TRBV29-1 combines with J gene TRBJ2-7, with 7 bases identical to TRBD1. V lost 3 bases, J lost 6 bases, and 17 bases stayed unmatched. The CDR3 is 16 amino acids. CDR1 and CDR2 (germline): SQVTM, ANQGSEA.

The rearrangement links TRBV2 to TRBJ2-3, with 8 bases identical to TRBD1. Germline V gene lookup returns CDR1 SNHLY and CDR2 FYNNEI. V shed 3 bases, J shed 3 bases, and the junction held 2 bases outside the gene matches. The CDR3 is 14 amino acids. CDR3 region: CASSDGQGTDTQYF. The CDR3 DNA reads TGTGCCAGCAGTGACGGACAGGGAACAGATACGCAGTATTTT.